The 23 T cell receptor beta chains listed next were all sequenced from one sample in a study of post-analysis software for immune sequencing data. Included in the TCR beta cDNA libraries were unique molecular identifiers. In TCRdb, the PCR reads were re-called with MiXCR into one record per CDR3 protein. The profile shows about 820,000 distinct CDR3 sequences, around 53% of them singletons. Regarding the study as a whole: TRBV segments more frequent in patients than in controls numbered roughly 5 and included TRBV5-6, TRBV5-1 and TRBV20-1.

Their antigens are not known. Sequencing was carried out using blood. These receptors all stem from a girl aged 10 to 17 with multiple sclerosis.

The CDR3 DNA sequence: TGTGCCAGCAGTGACAAAGCGGGAGGCGCAGATACGCAGTATTTT. As protein: CASSDKAGGADTQYF. This chain links TRBV2 with TRBJ2-3; 9 bases agree with TRBD2. Trimming cost V 3 bases and J 4 bases; bases outside gene matches: 5. CDR3 length: 15 amino acids. Germline V gene data show CDR1 as SNHLY and CDR2 as FYNNEI.

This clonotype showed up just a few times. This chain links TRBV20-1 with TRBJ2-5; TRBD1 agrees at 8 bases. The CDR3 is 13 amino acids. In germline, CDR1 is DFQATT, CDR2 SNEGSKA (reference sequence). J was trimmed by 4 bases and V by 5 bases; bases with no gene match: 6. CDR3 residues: CSAVQGAGETQYF. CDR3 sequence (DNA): TGCAGTGCTGTGCAGGGGGCAGGAGAGACCCAGTACTTC.

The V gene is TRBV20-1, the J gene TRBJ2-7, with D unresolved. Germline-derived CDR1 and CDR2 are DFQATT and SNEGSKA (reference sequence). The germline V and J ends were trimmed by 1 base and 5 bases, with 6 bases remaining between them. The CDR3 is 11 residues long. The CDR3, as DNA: TGCAGTGCTAGAGGGCCGGACGAGCAGTACTTC. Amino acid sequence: CSARGPDEQYF.

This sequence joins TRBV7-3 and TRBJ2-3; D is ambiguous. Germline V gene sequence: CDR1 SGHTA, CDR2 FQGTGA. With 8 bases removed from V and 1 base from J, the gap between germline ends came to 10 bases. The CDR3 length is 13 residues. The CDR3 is CASSAMGTDTQYF. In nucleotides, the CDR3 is TGTGCCAGCTCGGCGATGGGCACAGATACGCAGTATTTT.

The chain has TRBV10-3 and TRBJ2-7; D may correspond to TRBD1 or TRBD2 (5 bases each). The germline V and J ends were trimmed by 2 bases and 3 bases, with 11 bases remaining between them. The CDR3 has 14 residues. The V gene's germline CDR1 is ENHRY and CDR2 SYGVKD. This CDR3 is CAISEMGTYYEQYF. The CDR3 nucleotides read TGTGCCATCAGTGAGATGGGGACGTACTACGAGCAGTACTTC.

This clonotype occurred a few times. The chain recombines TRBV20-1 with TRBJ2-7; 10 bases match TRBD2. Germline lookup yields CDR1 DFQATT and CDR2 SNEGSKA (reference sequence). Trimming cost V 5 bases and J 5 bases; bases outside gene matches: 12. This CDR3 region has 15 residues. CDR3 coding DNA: TGCAGTGCTCTCTCCTCTAGCGGGAGAATCGACGAGCAGTACTTC. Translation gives CSALSSSGRIDEQYF.

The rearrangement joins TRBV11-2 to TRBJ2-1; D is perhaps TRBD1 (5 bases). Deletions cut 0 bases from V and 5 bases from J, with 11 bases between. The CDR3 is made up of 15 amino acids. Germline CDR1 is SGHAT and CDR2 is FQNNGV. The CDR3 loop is CASSLDRVGNNEQFF. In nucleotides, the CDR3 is TGTGCCAGCAGCTTAGACAGGGTGGGAAACAATGAGCAGTTCTTC. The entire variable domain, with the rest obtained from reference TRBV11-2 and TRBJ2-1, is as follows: EAGVAQSPRYKIIEKRQSVAFWCNPISGHATLYWYQQILGQGPKLLIQFQNNGVVDDSQLPKDRFSAERLKGVDSTLKIQPAKLEDSAVYLCASSLDRVGNNEQFFGPGTRLTVL.

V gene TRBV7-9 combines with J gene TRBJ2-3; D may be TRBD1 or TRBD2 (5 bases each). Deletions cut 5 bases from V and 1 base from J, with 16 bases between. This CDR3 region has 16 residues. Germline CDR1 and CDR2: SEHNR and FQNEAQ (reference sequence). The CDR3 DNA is TGTGCCAGCAGCCAAGGGAGTCGGGGACGCACAGATACGCAGTATTTT. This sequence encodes CASSQGSRGRTDTQYF.

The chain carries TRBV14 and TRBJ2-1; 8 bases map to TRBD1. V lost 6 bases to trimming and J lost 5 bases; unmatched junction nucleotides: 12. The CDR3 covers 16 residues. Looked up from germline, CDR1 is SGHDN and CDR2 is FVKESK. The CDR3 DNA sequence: TGTGCCAGCAGTCGGACAGGGCAGGGGTACAACAATGAGCAGTTCTTC. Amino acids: CASSRTGQGYNNEQFF.

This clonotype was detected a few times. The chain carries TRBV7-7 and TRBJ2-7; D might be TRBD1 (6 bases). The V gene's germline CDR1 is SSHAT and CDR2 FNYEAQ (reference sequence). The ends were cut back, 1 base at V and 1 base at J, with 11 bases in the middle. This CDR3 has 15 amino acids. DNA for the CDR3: TGTGCCAGCAGCTTAGGTGCCGGGACATCCTACGAGCAGTACTTC. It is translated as CASSLGAGTSYEQYF. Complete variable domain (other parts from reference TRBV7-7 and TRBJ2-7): GAGVSQSPRYKVTKRGQDVTLRCDPISSHATLYWYQQALGQGPEFLTYFNYEAQPDKSGLPSDRFSAERPEGSISTLTIQRTEQRDSAMYRCASSLGAGTSYEQYFGPGTRLTVT.

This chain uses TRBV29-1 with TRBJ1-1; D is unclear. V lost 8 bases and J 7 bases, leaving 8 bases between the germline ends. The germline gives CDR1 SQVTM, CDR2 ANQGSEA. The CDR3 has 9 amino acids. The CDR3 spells CSPGGEAFF. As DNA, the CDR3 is TGCAGCCCCGGAGGTGAAGCTTTCTTT.

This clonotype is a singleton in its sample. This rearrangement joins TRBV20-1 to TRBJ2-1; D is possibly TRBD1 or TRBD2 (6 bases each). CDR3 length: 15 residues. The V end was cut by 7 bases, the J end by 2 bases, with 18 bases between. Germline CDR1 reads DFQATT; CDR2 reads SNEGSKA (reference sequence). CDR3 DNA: TGCAGTGGGAGGGCCCCGGGACAAACCTACAATGAGCAGTTCTTC. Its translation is CSGRAPGQTYNEQFF.

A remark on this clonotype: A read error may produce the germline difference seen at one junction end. CDR3 sequence: CASSQGLAAYNEQSF. In DNA, the CDR3 is TGTGCCAGCAGCCAGGGACTAGCGGCATACAATGAGCAGTCCTTC. V is TRBV4-2 and J is TRBJ2-1; TRBD2 matches 11 bases. Germline lookup yields CDR1 LGHNA and CDR2 YNFKEQ. The CDR3 is 15 amino acids.

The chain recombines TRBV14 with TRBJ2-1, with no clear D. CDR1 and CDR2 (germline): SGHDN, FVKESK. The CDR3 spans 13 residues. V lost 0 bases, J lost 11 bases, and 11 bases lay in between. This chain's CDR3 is CASSQDRFRKQFF. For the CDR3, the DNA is TGTGCCAGCAGCCAAGATCGGTTTCGGAAGCAGTTCTTC.

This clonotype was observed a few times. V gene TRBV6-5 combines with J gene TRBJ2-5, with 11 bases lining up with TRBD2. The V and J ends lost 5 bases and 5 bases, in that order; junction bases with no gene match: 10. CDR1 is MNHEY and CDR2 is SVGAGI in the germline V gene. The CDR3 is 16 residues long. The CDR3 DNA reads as TGTGCCAGCAGTCCGTCTCTATCTAGCGGGGGGGAGACCCAGTACTTC. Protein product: CASSPSLSSGGETQYF.

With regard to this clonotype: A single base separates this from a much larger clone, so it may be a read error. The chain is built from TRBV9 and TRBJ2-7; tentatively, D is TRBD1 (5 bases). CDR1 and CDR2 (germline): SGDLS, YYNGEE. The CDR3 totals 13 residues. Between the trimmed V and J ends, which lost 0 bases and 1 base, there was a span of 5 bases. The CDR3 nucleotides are TGTGCCAGCAGCGTAGGACAGTCCTACGAGCAGTACTTC. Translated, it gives CASSVGQSYEQYF.

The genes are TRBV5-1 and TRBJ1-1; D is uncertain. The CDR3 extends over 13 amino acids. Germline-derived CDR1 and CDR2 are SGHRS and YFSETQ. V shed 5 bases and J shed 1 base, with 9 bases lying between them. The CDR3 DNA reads TGCGCCAGCAGGAGAAGTCAGAACACTGAAGCTTTCTTT. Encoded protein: CASRRSQNTEAFF.

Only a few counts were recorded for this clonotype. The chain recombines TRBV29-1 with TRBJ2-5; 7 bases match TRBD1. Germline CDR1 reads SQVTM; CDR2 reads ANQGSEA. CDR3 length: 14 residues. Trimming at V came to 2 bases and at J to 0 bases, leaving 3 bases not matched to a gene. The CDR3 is CSVEPQGNQETQYF. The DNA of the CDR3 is TGCAGCGTTGAACCACAGGGGAACCAAGAGACCCAGTACTTC.

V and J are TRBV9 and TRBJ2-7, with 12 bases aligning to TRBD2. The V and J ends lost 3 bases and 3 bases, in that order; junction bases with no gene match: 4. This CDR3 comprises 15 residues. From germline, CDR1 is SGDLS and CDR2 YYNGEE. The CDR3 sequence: CASSASGGAGYEQYF. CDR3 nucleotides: TGTGCCAGCAGCGCTAGCGGGGGGGCTGGCTACGAGCAGTACTTC.

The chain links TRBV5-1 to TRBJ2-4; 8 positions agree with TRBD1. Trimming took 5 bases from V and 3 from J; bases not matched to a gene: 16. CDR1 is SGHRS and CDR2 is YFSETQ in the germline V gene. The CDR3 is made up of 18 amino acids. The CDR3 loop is CASSPIFSGGRVKNIQYF. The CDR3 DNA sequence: TGCGCCAGCAGTCCCATCTTTTCAGGGGGCCGGGTCAAAAACATTCAGTACTTC.

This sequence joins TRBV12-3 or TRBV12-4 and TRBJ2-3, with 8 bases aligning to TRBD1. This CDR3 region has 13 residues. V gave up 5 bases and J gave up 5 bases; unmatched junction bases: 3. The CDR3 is CASSKTGGDTQYF. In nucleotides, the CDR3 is TGTGCCAGCAGTAAAACAGGGGGAGATACGCAGTATTTT.

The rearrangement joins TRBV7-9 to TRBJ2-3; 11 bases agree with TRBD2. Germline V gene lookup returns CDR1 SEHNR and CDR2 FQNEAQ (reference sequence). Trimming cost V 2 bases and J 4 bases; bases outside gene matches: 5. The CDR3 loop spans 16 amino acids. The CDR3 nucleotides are TGTGCCAGCAGCTTACTAGCGGGAGGCTTGGCAGATACGCAGTATTTT. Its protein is CASSLLAGGLADTQYF.

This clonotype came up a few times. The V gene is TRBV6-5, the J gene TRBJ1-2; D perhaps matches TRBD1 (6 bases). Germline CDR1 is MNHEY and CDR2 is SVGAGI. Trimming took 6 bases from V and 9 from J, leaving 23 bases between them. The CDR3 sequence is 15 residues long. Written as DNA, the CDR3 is TGTGCCAGCAGAACTGACAACAGGGCTCGGCAACGCTACACCTTC. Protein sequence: CASRTDNRARQRYTF.